One sample yielded the 10 T cell receptor beta chains listed below, sequenced in a study of STAT5B mutations in CD4+ large granular lymphocyte leukemia. Some clones are missing from TCRdb's copy, which holds only in-frame ones; the method was immunoSEQ multiplex PCR. Among some 35,000 clones, roughly four fifths were seen once, and the ten largest hold around 2.1%. The sample consisted of CD4+ T cells from blood buffy coats. These receptors were taken from a human donor in good health.

The rearrangement uses TRBV27 and TRBJ1-1, with D possibly TRBD1 on 6 matching bases. V lost 10 bases and J 0 bases, leaving 12 bases between the germline ends. In germline, CDR1 is MNHEY, CDR2 SMNVEV (reference sequence). This CDR3 region has 13 residues. The CDR3 DNA reads as TGTGCCACCAGGGGATACATGAACACTGAAGCTTTCTTT. Translated, it gives CATRGYMNTEAFF.

The J gene is TRBJ1-2, the V gene TRBV6-5; D perhaps matches TRBD1 (5 bases). This CDR3 contains 15 residues. CDR1 is MNHEY and CDR2 is SVGAGI in the germline V gene. Trimming took off 0 bases at V and 6 bases at J, with 14 bases between the two ends. The CDR3 DNA reads as TGTGCCAGCAGTTACTCGACCGGGGGAAGGGATGGCTACACCTTC. This translates into CASSYSTGGRDGYTF.

This sequence joins TRBV9 and TRBJ1-2; D unclear. The length of the CDR3 is 12 residues. Germline CDR1 is SGDLS and CDR2 is YYNGEE. The V gene lost 3 bases and the J gene lost 2 bases, with 5 bases spanning the gap. CDR3 bases: TGTGCCAGCAGCGCCGGAAACTATGGCTACACCTTC. Protein product: CASSAGNYGYTF.

In the case of this clone: Other DNA sequences of this sample code for an identical CDR3. This rearrangement joins TRBV5-1 to TRBJ2-2; D not resolved. The CDR3 covers 14 residues. Trimming took 0 bases from V and 6 from J, leaving 9 bases between them. The germline V gene encodes CDR1 SGHRS and CDR2 YFSETQ. The DNA for the CDR3 is TGCGCCAGCAGCTTGGAACGGATTCCCGGGGAGCTGTTTTTT. Amino acid sequence: CASSLERIPGELFF.

This chain connects TRBV5-4 to TRBJ2-5, with unresolved D. V was shortened by 0 bases and J by 5 bases, with 8 bases between the two germline ends. The germline V gene encodes CDR1 SGHNT and CDR2 YYREEE (reference sequence). The CDR3 runs to 13 residues. CDR3 nucleotides: TGTGCCAGCAGCTTGGTGGGTGGGGAGACCCAGTACTTC. This codes for CASSLVGGETQYF.

This chain connects TRBV10-3 to TRBJ1-1; tentative D call: TRBD1 (5 bases). Trimming removed 6 bases at V and 1 base at J, with 15 bases between. The CDR3 is 15 residues long. Germline-derived CDR1 and CDR2 are ENHRY and SYGVKD. This CDR3 reads CAIRDRGAPNTEAFF. In nucleotides, the CDR3 is TGTGCCATCAGGGACCGTGGGGCCCCGAACACTGAAGCTTTCTTT.

J is TRBJ1-2 and V is TRBV18, with 10 bases matching TRBD1. Looked up from germline, CDR1 is KGHSH and CDR2 is LQKENI. This CDR3 has 14 residues. V trimming: 3 bases; J trimming: 7 bases; junction bases outside the gene matches: 5. The CDR3 nucleotides read TGTGCCAGCTCACCGGACAGGGGGACCCCTGGCTACACCTTC. This translates into CASSPDRGTPGYTF.

This clone was seen more than once but under ten times. V and J are TRBV5-4 and TRBJ1-1; D ambiguous. There are 12 residues in the CDR3. Germline V gene data show CDR1 as SGHNT and CDR2 as YYREEE (reference sequence). V dropped 1 base and J dropped 11 bases, with 12 bases sitting between them. CDR3 nucleotide sequence: TGTGCCAGCAGCTTGTTAAGTAGTGCGGCTTTCTTT. Amino acid sequence: CASSLLSSAAFF.

This chain links TRBV11-2 with TRBJ2-5, with TRBD2 matching over 9 bases. Per the germline V gene, CDR1 is SGHAT and CDR2 is FQNNGV. V shed 5 bases, J shed 1 base, and the junction held 11 bases outside the gene matches. The CDR3 is 17 residues long. The CDR3 loop reads CASSTGVGGRAQETQYF. The CDR3 DNA sequence: TGTGCCAGCAGCACCGGGGTAGGCGGGAGGGCCCAAGAGACCCAGTACTTC.

The V call is TRBV9, the J call TRBJ2-1; 10 bases fit TRBD2. CDR3 length: 18 amino acids. The ends lost 3 bases at V and 4 bases at J; junction bases unmatched: 13. Germline values: CDR1 SGDLS, CDR2 YYNGEE. CDR3 bases: TGTGCCAGCAGCGAGAGTGGAGCGGGAGGGAAAATTTACAATGAGCAGTTCTTC. Translation: CASSESGAGGKIYNEQFF.